This is a list of T cell receptor beta chains from one sample in a study of T-cell memory formation after mild COVID-19. TCRdb reprocessed the 5' RACE reads via MiXCR and lists one record per CDR3 protein. The repertoire holds about 180,000 distinct CDR3 sequences, with about a sixth as singletons. Sequencing input: PBMCs or a T cell subset sorted from them (not recorded which). The source of these receptors is an adult woman who had mild COVID-19 (a few samples of this study predate the infection). Cell type and time point are not known. Each CDR3 is given with its conserved first and last residue. A D gene is named only where the DNA matches it firmly.

j_call	v_call	d_call	cdr3_aa
TRBJ2-7	TRBV12-3/TRBV12-4	NA	CASSIDRFREQYF
TRBJ1-2	TRBV7-8	NA	CASSQRPTNYGYTF
TRBJ2-2	TRBV5-1	TRBD2	CASSLAPLTSLNTGELFF
TRBJ1-2	TRBV7-9	TRBD1	CASSLTGLNYGYTF
TRBJ2-1	TRBV2	NA	CASSVRTASSYNEQFF
TRBJ1-1	TRBV5-1	NA	CASRLDTNTEAFF
TRBJ2-1	TRBV18	TRBD2	CASSPGGGLYNEQFF
TRBJ2-1	TRBV7-2	TRBD2	CASSPLAGVLGGEQFF
TRBJ2-2	TRBV21-1	NA	CASSHRQGKSGELFF
TRBJ2-2	TRBV25-1	TRBD2	CASNERGATGELFF
TRBJ2-2	TRBV12-3/TRBV12-4	TRBD1	CASSSDRGRTGELFF
TRBJ1-1	TRBV18	NA	CASSPRGATEAFF
TRBJ2-3	TRBV20-1	NA	CSARDGERRTDTQYF
TRBJ2-3	TRBV7-6	TRBD2	CASSLTQTSGGSTDTQYF
TRBJ2-1	TRBV6-2/TRBV6-3	TRBD2	CASRAGVNEQFF